This entry describes one T cell receptor beta chain. What antigen it recognizes has not been identified. No per-base quality is available; no much larger clone lies one base away. TCRdb lists the instrument as Illumina NovaSeq 6000. Using 5'RACE with constant-segment primers, TCRalpha and TCRbeta cDNA libraries were constructed, with sample barcodes and unique molecular identifiers added in the process. Trizol reagent was used to extract RNA from every sample. Amplification of the libraries took two PCR steps, and the second step added a second sample barcode plus Illumina TruSeq adapters. Libraries were sequenced on an Illumina NovaSeq with 2 x 150 bp paired-end reads. The authors' pipeline ran thus. Reads were demultiplexed and collapsed into UMI-guided consensus sequences with migec v1.2.7. Using mixcr v2.1.11, UMI consensuses were aligned to TRA and TRB V and J templates and then assembled into clonotypes. Clonotypes were classified as expanded or contracted when called significant by both edgeR and NoisET, with noise models trained on biological replicates. For edgeR calls, a false discovery rate-adjusted p below 0.01 and a log2 fold-change threshold of 1 were applied. PCA with hierarchical clustering of max-normalized trajectories of the 1000 most abundant clonotypes was used as exploratory dynamics analysis. The CD4 or CD8 phenotype of responding clones was assigned using the separately sequenced CD4+ and CD8+ repertoires. TCRdb reanalyzed the raw reads on its own, using fastp at Q25 for trimming and MiXCR for clone calling, and kept in-frame beta chains. CDR3 protein sequences are deduplicated, and each keeps its most common genes and DNA. TCRdb's processing, not the study's, gives the V and J calls here. This sample lists about half a million distinct CDR3 sequences; over 15% were detected once. The ten largest clones capture over 9% of the sample.

The data were taken from a study of T-cell memory formation after mild COVID-19 (dated by TCRdb to the early 2020s). About the investigation overall: TCR sequence clusters from the two donors were found to be largely donor specific. In a couple of donors, T-cell clones that expanded and contracted after mild COVID-19 were tracked by sequencing TCRalpha and TCRbeta repertoires over time. Two young, previously healthy adult volunteers made up the cohort, one male and one female. The research as a whole found: The detection of some responding clones in pre-infection memory suggests that pre-existing cross-reactive memory T cells joined the SARS-CoV-2 response. From day 15 to 85, contracting clones showed balanced CD4/CD8 phenotypes, whereas a second wave of clones that expanded from day 15 to 37 leaned towards CD4+. Contracting CD4+ clones appeared mostly in the CM and EM memory subsets, whereas CD8+ clones were enriched in EMRA. Only a couple of mild cases were covered by the study, and larger cohorts that include severe cases with pre-infection samples were considered necessary. The second-wave clones that peaked on day 37 were not confirmed to be SARS-CoV-2 specific.

PBMCs were isolated by Ficoll-Paque density gradient centrifugation. From cysteine to phenylalanine, the CDR3 is 16 amino acids long. This entry keeps only the CDR3 DNA: 48 bases, framed from base 1. V and J lose 6 bases and 3 bases, and a span of 20 bases separates them. The sequence was collected from an adult woman who had mild COVID-19 (a few samples of this study predate the infection). The sample titles of this study are shuffled in the database, so cell type and time point are left out; the donor was told from shared clones. Sequenced: PBMCs or a T cell subset sorted from them (not recorded which). The rearranged segments are TRBV12-3 or TRBV12-4 and TRBJ1-1; TRBD1 is possibly the D segment (6 matching bases). In nucleotide form, the sequence is TGTGCCAGCAGCCGGAACAGGGAGCCAAAGGACACTGAAGCTTTCTTT. Protein translation: CASSRNREPKDTEAFF.